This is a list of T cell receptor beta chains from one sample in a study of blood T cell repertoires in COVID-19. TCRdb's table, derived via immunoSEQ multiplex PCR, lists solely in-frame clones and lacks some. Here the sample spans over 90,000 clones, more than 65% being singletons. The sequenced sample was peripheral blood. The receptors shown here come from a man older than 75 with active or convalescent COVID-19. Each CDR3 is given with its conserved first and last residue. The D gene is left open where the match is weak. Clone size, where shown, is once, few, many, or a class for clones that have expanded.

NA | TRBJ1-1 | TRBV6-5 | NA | TGTGCCAGCAAGGCGGGAAGGGGGAACACTGAAGCTTTCTTT | CASKAGRGNTEAFF
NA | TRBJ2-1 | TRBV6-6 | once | TGTGCCAGCAACGCGTACAATGAGCAGTTCTTC | CASNAYNEQFF
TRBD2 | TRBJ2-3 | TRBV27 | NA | TGTGCCAGCAGTTTATTAGCGGGGGGCATGGATACGCAGTATTTT | CASSLLAGGMDTQYF
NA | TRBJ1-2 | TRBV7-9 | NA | TGTGCCAGCAACACAGCAGCTGCGGGCGGCTACACCTTC | CASNTAAAGGYTF
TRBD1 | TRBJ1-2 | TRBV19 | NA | TGTGCCAGTAACTCGGACAGGGACTATGGCTACACCTTC | CASNSDRDYGYTF
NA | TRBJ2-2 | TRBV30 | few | TGTGCCTGGATCCGTCAGGTCAACACCGGGGAGCTGTTTTTT | CAWIRQVNTGELFF
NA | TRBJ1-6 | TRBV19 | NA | TGTGCCAGTAGTTCCAGAGGCCAGGGTAAAAATTCACCCCTCCACTTT | CASSSRGQGKNSPLHF
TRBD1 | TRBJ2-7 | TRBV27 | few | TGTGCCAGCAGTTTATCGGCAGAGGGGGCCAAGCAGTACTTC | CASSLSAEGAKQYF
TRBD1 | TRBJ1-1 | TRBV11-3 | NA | TGTGCCAGCAGCTTAGGGGACAGTCGGACTGAAGCTTTCTTT | CASSLGDSRTEAFF
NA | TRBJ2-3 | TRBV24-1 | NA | TGTGCCACCAGTGCAGGGGGGTTGGGGCAAAGGAGAACAGATACGCAGTATTTT | CATSAGGLGQRRTDTQYF
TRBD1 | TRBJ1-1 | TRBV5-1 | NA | TGCGCCAGCAGCCAAAGACAGGGGGCTGACACTGAAGCTTTCTTT | CASSQRQGADTEAFF
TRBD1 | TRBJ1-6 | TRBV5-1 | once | TGCGCCAGCAGCCCGGACAGGGTGGGGTCACCCCTCCACTTT | CASSPDRVGSPLHF
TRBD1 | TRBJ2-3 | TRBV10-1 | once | TGCGCCAGCAGTGGGGTAGGACAGGGGAGCACAGATACGCAGTATTTT | CASSGVGQGSTDTQYF
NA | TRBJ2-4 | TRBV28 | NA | TGTGCCAGCAGGGGGCAGGGGGGAAACATTCAGTACTTC | CASRGQGGNIQYF
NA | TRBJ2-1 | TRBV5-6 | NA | TGTGCCAGCAGCTTGACTAGTCCTTACAATGAGCAGTTCTTC | CASSLTSPYNEQFF
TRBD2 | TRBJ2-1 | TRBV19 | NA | TGTGCCAGTAGTCAGCCGGCGGGGGGCAGCTACAATGAGCAGTTCTTC | CASSQPAGGSYNEQFF
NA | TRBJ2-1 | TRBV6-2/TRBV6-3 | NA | TGTGCCAGCAGCCTTCGCGGGGCCCCGAGCTCCTACAATGAGCAGTTCTTC | CASSLRGAPSSYNEQFF
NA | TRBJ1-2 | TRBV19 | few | TGTGCCAGTATGGGCCGCAACTATGGCTACACCTTC | CASMGRNYGYTF
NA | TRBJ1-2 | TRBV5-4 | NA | TGTGCCAGCAGCCACAAACAGCAGGGTCGAGGCTACACCTTC | CASSHKQQGRGYTF
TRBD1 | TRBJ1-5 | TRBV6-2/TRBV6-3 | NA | TGTGCCAGCAGCCCCGGGCAGGGGGTGTATCAGCCCCAGCATTTT | CASSPGQGVYQPQHF
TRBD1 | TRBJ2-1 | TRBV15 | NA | TGTGCCACCAGCAGCGCTGTCCCGGGACAGGGGTACAATGAGCAGTTCTTC | CATSSAVPGQGYNEQFF
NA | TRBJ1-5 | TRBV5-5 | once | TGTGCCAGCAGTTTTGACAGGCTTAATCAGCCCCAGCATTTT | CASSFDRLNQPQHF
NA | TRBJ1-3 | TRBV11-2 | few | TGTGCCAGCAGCTCGAACAACCAACCCTCTGGAAACACCATATATTTT | CASSSNNQPSGNTIYF
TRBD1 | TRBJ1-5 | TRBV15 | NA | TGTGCCACCAGCGACCCTACACAGGGGATCGATCAGCCCCAGCATTTT | CATSDPTQGIDQPQHF
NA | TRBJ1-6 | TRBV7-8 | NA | TGTGCCAGCAGCTTAGCCGCAGGGGTTGGTTCACCCCTCCACTTT | CASSLAAGVGSPLHF